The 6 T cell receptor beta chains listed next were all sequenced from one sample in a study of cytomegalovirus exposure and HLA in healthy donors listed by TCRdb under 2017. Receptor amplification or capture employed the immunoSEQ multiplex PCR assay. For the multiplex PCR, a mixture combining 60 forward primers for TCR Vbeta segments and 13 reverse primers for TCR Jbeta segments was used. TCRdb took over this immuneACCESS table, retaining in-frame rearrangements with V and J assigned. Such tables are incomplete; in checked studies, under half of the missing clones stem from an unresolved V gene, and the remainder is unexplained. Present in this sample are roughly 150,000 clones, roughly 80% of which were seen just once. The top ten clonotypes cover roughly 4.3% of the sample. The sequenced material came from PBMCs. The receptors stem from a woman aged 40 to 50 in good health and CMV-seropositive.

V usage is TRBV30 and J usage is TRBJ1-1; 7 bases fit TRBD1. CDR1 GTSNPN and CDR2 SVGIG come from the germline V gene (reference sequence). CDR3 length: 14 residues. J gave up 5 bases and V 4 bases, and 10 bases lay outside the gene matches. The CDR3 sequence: CAWIQETGRTEAFF. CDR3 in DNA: TGTGCCTGGATCCAAGAGACAGGGAGAACTGAAGCTTTCTTT.

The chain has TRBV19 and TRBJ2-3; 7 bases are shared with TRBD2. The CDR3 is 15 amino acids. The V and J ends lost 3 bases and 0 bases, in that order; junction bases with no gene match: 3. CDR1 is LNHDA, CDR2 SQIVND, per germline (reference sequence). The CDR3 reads CASSISAGSTDTQYF. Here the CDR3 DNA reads TGTGCCAGTAGTATCTCAGCGGGAAGCACAGATACGCAGTATTTT.

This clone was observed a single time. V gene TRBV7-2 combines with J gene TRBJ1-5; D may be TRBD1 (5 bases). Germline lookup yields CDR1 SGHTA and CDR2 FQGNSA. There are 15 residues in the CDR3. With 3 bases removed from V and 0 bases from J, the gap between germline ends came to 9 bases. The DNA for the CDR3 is TGTGCCAGCAGCTTTGGCCAGGGTAGCAATCAGCCCCAGCATTTT. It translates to CASSFGQGSNQPQHF.

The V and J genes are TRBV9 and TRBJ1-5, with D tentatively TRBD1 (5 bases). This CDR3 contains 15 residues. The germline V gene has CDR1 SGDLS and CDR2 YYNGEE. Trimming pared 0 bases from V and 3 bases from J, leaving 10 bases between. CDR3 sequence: CASSVAGGVNQPQHF. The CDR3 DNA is TGTGCCAGCAGCGTAGCGGGGGGAGTCAATCAGCCCCAGCATTTT.

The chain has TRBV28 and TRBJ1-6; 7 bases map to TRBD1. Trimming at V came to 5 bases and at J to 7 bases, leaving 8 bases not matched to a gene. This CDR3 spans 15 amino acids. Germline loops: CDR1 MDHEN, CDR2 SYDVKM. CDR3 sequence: CASSGGQGGNSPLHF. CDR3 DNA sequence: TGTGCCAGCAGTGGGGGGCAGGGGGGCAATTCACCCCTCCACTTT.

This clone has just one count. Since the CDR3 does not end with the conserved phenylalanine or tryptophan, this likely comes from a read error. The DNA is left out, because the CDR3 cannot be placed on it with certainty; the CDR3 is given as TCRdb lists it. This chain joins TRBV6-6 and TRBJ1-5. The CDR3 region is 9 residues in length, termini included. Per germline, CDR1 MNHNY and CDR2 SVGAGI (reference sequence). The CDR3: CASSYSPGV.